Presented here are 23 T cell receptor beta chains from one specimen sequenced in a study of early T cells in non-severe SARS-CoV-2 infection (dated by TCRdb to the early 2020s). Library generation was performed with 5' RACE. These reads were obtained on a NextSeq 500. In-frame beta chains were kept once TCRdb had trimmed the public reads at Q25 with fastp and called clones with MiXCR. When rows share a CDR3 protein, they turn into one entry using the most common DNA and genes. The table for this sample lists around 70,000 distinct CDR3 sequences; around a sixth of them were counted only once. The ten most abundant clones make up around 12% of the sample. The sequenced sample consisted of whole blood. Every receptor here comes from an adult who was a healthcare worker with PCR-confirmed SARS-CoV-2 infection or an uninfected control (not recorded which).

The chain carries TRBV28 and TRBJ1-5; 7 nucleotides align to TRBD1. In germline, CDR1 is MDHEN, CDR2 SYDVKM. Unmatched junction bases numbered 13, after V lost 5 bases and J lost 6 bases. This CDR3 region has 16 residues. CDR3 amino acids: CASSPETGSHRQPQHF. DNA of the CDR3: TGTGCCAGCAGTCCGGAGACAGGGTCCCATCGTCAGCCCCAGCATTTT.

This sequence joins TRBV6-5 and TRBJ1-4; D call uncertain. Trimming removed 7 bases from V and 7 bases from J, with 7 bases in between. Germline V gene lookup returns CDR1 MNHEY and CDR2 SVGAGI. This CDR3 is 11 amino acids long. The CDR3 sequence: CASILGEKLFF. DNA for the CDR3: TGTGCCAGCATCCTCGGTGAAAAACTGTTTTTT.

Here the CDR3 DNA reads TGTGCCAGCAGTGAACAGGGTGGAGCTTTCTTT. Amino acid sequence: CASSEQGGAFF. This rearrangement joins TRBV6-4 to TRBJ1-1; a possible D gene is TRBD1 (6 bases). The CDR3 has 11 residues. The germline V and J ends were trimmed by 3 bases and 10 bases, with 9 bases remaining between them. CDR1 is MRHNA and CDR2 is SNTAGT in the germline V gene.

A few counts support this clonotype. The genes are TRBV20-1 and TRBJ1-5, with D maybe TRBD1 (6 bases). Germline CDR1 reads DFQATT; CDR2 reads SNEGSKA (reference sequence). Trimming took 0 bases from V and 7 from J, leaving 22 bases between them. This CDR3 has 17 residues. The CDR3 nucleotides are TGCAGTGCTAGAGATTTTCGGGGCACAGGGATCATGCAGCCCCAGCATTTT. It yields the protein CSARDFRGTGIMQPQHF.

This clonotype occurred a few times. The CDR3 coding sequence is TGTGCCACCAGGGGCCTGAATGAGCAGTTCTTC. This codes for CATRGLNEQFF. The chain employs TRBV24-1 and TRBJ2-1, with no clear D. Germline loops: CDR1 KGHDR, CDR2 SFDVKD. CDR3 size: 11 residues. Trimming took off 7 bases at V and 7 bases at J, with 7 bases between the two ends.

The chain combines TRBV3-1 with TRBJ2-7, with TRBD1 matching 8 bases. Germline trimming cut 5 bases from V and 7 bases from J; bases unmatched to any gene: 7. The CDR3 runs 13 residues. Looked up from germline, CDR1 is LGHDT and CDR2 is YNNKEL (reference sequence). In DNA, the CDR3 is TGTGCCAGCAGCGTGGACAGGGTCCGGGAGCAGTACTTC. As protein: CASSVDRVREQYF.

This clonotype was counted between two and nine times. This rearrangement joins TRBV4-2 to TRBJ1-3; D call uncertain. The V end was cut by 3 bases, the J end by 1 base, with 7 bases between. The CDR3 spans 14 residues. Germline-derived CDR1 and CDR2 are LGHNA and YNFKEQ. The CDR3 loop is CASSQRGSGNTIYF. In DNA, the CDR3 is TGTGCCAGCAGCCAGCGGGGATCTGGAAACACCATATATTTT.

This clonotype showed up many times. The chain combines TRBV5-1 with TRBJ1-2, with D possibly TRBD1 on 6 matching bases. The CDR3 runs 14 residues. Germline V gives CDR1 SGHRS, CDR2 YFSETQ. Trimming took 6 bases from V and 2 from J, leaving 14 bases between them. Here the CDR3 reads CASTTDSANYGYTF. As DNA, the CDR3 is TGCGCCAGCACAACGGACAGCGCGAACTATGGCTACACCTTC. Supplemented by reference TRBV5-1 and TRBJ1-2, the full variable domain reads KAGVTQTPRYLIKTRGQQVTLSCSPISGHRSVSWYQQTPGQGLQFLFEYFSETQRNKGNFPGRFSGRQFSNSRSEMNVSTLELGDSALYLCASTTDSANYGYTFGSGTRLTVV.

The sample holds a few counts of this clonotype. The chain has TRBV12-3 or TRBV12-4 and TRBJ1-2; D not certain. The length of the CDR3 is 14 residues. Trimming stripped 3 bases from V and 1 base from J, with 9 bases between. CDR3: CASSLHGNNYGYTF. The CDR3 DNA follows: TGTGCCAGCAGTTTGCATGGGAATAACTATGGCTACACCTTC.

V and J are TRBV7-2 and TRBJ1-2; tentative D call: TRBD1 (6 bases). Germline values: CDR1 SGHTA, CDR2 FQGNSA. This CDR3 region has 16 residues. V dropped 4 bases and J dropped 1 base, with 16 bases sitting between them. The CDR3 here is CASSSDWTAFNYGYTF. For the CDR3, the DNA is TGTGCCAGCAGCTCTGACTGGACAGCCTTTAACTATGGCTACACCTTC.

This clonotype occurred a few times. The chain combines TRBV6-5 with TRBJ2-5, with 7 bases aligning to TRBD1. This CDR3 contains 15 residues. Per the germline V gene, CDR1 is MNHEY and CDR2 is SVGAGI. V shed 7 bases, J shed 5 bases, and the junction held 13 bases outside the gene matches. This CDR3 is CASKYRDSLMETQYF. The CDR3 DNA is TGTGCCAGCAAGTACAGGGACAGCCTCATGGAGACCCAGTACTTC.

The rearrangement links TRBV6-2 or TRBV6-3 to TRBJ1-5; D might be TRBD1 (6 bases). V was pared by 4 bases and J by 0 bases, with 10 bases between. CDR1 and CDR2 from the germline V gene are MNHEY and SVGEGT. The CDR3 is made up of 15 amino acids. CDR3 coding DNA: TGTGCCAGCAGTTTAGCAGGGGCTAGCAATCAGCCCCAGCATTTT. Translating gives CASSLAGASNQPQHF.

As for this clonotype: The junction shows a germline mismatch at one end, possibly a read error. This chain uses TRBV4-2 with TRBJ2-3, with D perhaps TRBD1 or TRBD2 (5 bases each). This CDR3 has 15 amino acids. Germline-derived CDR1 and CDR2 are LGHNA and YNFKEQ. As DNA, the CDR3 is TGTGTCAGCAGCCAAGGGGACCAAAGCACAGATACGCAGTATTTT. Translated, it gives CVSSQGDQSTDTQYF.

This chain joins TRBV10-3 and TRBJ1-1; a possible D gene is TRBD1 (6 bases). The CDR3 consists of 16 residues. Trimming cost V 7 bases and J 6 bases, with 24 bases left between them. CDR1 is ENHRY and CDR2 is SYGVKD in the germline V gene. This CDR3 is CAIMGESGAHTAEAFF. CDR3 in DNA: TGTGCCATCATGGGGGAGTCGGGGGCCCATACCGCTGAAGCTTTCTTT.

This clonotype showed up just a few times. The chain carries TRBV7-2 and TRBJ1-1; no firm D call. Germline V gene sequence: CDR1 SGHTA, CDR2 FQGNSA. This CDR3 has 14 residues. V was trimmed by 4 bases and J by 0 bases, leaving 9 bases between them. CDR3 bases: TGTGCCAGCAGCTCGTTTGGGTTGAACACTGAAGCTTTCTTT. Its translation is CASSSFGLNTEAFF.

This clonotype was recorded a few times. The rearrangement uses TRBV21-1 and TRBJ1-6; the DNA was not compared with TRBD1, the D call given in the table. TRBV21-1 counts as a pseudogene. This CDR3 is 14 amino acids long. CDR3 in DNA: TGTGCCAGCAGTGGCCGGGCACATAATTCACCCCTCCACTTT. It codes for CASSGRAHNSPLHF.

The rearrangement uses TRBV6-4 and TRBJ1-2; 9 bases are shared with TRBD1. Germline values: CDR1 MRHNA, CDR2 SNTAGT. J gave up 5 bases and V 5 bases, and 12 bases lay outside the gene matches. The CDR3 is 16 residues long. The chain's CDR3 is CASSPSGTGNMYGYTF. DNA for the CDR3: TGTGCCAGCAGTCCTTCCGGGACAGGGAATATGTATGGCTACACCTTC.

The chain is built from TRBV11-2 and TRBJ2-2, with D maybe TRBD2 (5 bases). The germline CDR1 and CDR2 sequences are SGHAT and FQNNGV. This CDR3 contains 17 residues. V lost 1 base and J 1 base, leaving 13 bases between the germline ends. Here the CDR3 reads CASSLGSRVVNTGELFF. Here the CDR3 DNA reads TGTGCCAGCAGCTTAGGGTCGCGGGTGGTGAACACCGGGGAGCTGTTTTTT.

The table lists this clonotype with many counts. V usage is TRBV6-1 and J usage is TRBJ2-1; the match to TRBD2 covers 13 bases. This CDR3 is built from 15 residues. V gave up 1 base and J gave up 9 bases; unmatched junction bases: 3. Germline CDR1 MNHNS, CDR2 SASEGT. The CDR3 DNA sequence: TGTGCCAGCAGTGAAGGGACTAGCGGGAGTTTTGAGCAGTTCTTC. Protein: CASSEGTSGSFEQFF.

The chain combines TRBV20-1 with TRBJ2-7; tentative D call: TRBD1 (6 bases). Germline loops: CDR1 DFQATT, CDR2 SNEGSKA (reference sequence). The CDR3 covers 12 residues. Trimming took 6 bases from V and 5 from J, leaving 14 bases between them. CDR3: CSARDIQNEQYF. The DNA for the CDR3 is TGCAGTGCACGGGACATCCAGAACGAGCAGTACTTC.

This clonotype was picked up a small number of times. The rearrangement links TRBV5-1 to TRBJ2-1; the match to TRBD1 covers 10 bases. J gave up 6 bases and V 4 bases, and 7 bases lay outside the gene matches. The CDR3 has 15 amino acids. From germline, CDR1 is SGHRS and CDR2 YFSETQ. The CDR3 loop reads CASSNLWTGGNEQFF. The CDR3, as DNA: TGCGCCAGCAGCAACCTGTGGACAGGGGGCAATGAGCAGTTCTTC. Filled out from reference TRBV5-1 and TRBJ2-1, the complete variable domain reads KAGVTQTPRYLIKTRGQQVTLSCSPISGHRSVSWYQQTPGQGLQFLFEYFSETQRNKGNFPGRFSGRQFSNSRSEMNVSTLELGDSALYLCASSNLWTGGNEQFFGPGTRLTVL.

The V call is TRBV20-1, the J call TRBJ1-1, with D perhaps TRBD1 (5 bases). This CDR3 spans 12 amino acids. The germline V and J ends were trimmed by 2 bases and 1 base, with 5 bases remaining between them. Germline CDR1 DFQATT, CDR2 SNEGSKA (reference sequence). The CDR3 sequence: CSARQGNTEAFF. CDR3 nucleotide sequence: TGCAGTGCTAGACAGGGGAACACTGAAGCTTTCTTT.

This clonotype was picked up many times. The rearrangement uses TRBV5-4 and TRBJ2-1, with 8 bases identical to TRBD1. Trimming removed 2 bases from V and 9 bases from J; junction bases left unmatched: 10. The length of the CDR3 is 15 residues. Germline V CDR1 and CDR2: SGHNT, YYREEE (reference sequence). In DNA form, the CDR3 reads TGTGCCAGCAGCTTTTTCGGACAGGGTTTTGGTGAGCAGTTCTTC. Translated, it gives CASSFFGQGFGEQFF.